This T cell receptor beta chain came from a study of cytomegalovirus exposure and HLA in healthy donors. Overall study context: HLA-typed donors were the source of 83 million or so unique TCRs held in an early data release.

This clone has a count of ten or more. Its cognate antigen is unknown. Whole-study findings and limits: The study recorded 150 to 200 TCR beta chains that were cytomegalovirus-associated. Accurate prediction of HLA-A and HLA-B alleles (for most subjects) was reportedly achieved from TCR beta sequences.

In the PCR, 60 Vbeta and 13 Jbeta primers were used. Original handling: Later analysis identified tens of millions of unique TCR beta chains, some 10 million shared. The protocol was immunoSEQ multiplex PCR, while the TCRdb copy is restricted to in-frame clones and leaves out a portion. V and J calls and clone size follow that table, whereas D and trimming were derived from the DNA. The data show 100,000 to 120,000 clones, 67% seen once. V gave up 3 bases and J gave up 4 bases; unmatched junction bases: 7. Germline values: CDR1 SGHRS, CDR2 YFSETQ. The CDR3 length is 14 residues. Input material: PBMCs. The rearrangement uses TRBV5-1 and TRBJ2-7, with TRBD1 matching 7 bases. This receptor was obtained from a man between 18 and 29 years old in good health and CMV-seropositive. CDR3 protein: CASSYRQGPYEQYF. The DNA of the CDR3 is TGCGCCAGCAGCTATAGACAGGGACCTTACGAGCAGTACTTC. The full variable domain, with the rest looked up from reference TRBV5-1 and TRBJ2-7, is KAGVTQTPRYLIKTRGQQVTLSCSPISGHRSVSWYQQTPGQGLQFLFEYFSETQRNKGNFPGRFSGRQFSNSRSEMNVSTLELGDSALYLCASSYRQGPYEQYFGPGTRLTVT.